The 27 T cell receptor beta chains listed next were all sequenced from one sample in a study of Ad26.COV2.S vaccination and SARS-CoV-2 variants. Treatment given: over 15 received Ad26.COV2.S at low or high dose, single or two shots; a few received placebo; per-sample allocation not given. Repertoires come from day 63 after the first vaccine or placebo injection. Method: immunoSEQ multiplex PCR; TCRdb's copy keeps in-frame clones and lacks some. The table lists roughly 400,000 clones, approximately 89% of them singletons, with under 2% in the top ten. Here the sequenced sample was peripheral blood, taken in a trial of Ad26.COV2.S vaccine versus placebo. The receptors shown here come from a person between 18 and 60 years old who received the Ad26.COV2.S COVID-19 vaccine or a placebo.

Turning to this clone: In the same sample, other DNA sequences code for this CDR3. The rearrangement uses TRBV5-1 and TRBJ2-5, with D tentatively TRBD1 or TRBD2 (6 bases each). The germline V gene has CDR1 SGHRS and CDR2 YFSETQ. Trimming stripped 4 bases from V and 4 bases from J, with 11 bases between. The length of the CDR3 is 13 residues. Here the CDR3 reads CASSPGARETQYF. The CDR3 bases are TGCGCCAGCAGCCCGGGGGCTCGAGAGACCCAGTACTTC. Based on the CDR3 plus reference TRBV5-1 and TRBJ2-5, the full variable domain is KAGVTQTPRYLIKTRGQQVTLSCSPISGHRSVSWYQQTPGQGLQFLFEYFSETQRNKGNFPGRFSGRQFSNSRSEMNVSTLELGDSALYLCASSPGARETQYFGPGTRLLVL.

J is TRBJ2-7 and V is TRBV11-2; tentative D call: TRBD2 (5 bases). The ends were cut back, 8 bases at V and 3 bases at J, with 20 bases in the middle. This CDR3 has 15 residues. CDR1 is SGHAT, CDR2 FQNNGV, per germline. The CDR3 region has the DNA TGTGCCAGCGGTCTCCCGGGGAGCAGGCTCTACGAGCAGTACTTC. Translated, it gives CASGLPGSRLYEQYF. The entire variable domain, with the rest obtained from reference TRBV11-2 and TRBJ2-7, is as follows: EAGVAQSPRYKIIEKRQSVAFWCNPISGHATLYWYQQILGQGPKLLIQFQNNGVVDDSQLPKDRFSAERLKGVDSTLKIQPAKLEDSAVYLCASGLPGSRLYEQYFGPGTRLTVT.

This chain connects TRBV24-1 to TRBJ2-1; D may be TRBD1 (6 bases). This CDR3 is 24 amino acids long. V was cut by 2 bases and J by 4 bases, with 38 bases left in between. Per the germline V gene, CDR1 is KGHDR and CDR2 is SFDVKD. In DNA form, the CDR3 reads TGTGCCACCAGTGATTACGGGACAATCCCCAACCCCTCCGACCCACGCCCCGGATACAATGAGCAGTTCTTC. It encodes CATSDYGTIPNPSDPRPGYNEQFF.

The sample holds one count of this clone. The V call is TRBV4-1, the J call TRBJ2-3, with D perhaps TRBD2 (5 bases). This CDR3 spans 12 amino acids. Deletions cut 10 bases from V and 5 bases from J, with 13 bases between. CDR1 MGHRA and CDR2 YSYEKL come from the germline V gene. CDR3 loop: CATAGRGDTQYF. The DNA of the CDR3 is TGCGCCACTGCTGGCCGGGGAGATACGCAGTATTTT.

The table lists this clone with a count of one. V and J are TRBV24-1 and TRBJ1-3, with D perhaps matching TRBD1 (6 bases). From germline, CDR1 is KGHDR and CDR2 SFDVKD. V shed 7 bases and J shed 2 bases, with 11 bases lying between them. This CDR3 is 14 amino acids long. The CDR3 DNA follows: TGTGCCACCAGGGGGGGGGCGCCTGGAAACACCATATATTTT. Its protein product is CATRGGAPGNTIYF.

The CDR3 spells CASSLSGGWDATTGELFF. As DNA, the CDR3 is TGCGCCAGCAGCTTGTCAGGTGGCTGGGACGCAACCACCGGGGAGCTGTTTTTT. The gene calls are TRBV5-1 and TRBJ2-2; TRBD1 or TRBD2 may be the D gene (5 bases each). This CDR3 spans 18 amino acids. CDR1 SGHRS and CDR2 YFSETQ come from the germline V gene. V lost 1 base, J lost 4 bases, and 20 bases lay in between.

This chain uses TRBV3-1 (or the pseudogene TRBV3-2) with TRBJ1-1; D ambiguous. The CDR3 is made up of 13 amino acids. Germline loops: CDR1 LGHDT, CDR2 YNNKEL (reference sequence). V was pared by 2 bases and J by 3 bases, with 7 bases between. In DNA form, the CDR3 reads TGTGCCAGCAGCCAATCGGAATACACTGAAGCTTTCTTT. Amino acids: CASSQSEYTEAFF.

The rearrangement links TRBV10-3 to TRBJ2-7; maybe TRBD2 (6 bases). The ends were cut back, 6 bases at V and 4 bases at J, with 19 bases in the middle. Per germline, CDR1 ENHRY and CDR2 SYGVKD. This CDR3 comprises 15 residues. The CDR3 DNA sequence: TGTGCCATCAGGGAGGCTAAGGAGGGGCCTTACGAGCAGTACTTC. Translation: CAIREAKEGPYEQYF.

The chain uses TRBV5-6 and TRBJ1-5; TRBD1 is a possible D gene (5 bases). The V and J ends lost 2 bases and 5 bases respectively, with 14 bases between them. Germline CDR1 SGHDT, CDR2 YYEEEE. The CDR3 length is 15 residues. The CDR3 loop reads CASSLIGRVDQPQHF. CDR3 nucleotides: TGTGCCAGCAGCTTAATCGGCAGGGTGGATCAGCCCCAGCATTTT.

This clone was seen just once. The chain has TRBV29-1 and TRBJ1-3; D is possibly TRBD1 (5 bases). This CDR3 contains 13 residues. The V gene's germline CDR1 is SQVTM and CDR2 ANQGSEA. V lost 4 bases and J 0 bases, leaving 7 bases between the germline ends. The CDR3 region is CSVVGGSGNTIYF. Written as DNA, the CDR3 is TGCAGCGTTGTTGGGGGCTCTGGAAACACCATATATTTT. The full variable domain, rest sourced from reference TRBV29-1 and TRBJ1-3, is SAVISQKPSRDICQRGTSLTIQCQVDSQVTMMFWYRQQPGQSLTLIATANQGSEATYESGFVIDKFPISRPNLTFSTLTVSNMSPEDSSIYLCSVVGGSGNTIYFGEGSWLTVV.

The CDR3 protein is CASSLGRTYGYTF. CDR3 sequence (DNA): TGCGCCAGCAGCTTGGGACGCACCTATGGCTACACCTTC. The chain carries TRBV5-1 and TRBJ1-2; D remains ambiguous. The CDR3 extends over 13 amino acids. V dropped 0 bases and J dropped 4 bases, with 7 bases sitting between them. Germline assignment: CDR1 SGHRS and CDR2 YFSETQ.

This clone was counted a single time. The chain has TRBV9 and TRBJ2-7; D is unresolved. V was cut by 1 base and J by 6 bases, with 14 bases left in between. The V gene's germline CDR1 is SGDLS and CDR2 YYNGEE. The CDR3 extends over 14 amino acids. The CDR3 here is CASSVFSEMGEQYF. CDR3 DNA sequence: TGTGCCAGCAGCGTATTCTCAGAAATGGGCGAGCAGTACTTC.

The CDR3 is CSVGDPFPYGYTF. The CDR3 DNA follows: TGCAGCGTTGGGGACCCCTTCCCCTATGGCTACACCTTC. The V call is TRBV29-1, the J call TRBJ1-2; a possible D gene is TRBD1 (5 bases). Germline values: CDR1 SQVTM, CDR2 ANQGSEA. This CDR3 contains 13 residues. V was trimmed by 4 bases and J by 4 bases, leaving 13 bases between them.

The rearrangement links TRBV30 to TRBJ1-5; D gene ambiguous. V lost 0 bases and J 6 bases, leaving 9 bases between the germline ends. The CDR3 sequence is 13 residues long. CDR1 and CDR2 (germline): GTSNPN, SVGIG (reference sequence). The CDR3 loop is CAWSVLGSQPQHF. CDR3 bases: TGTGCCTGGAGTGTACTGGGCAGTCAGCCCCAGCATTTT.

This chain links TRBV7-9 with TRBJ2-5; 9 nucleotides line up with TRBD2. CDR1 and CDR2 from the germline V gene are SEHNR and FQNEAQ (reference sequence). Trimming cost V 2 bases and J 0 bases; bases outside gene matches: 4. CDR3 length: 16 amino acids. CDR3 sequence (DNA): TGTGCCAGCAGCTTATGGACTAGCGAGTACCAAGAGACCCAGTACTTC. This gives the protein CASSLWTSEYQETQYF.

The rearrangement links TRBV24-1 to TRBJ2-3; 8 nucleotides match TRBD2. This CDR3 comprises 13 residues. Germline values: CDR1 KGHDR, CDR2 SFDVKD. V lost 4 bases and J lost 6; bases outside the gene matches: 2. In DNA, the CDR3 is TGTGCCACCAGTGACTCGGGAGGGGATACGCAGTATTTT. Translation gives CATSDSGGDTQYF.

CDR3 loop: CASSERDRGSPLHF. CDR3 bases: TGTGCCAGCAGTGAAAGGGACAGGGGCTCACCCCTCCACTTT. The V call is TRBV6-1, the J call TRBJ1-6, with 10 bases identical to TRBD1. Germline V gene sequence: CDR1 MNHNS, CDR2 SASEGT. After removal of 2 bases from V and 10 bases from J, the junction contained 2 bases not matched to a gene. The CDR3 loop spans 14 amino acids.

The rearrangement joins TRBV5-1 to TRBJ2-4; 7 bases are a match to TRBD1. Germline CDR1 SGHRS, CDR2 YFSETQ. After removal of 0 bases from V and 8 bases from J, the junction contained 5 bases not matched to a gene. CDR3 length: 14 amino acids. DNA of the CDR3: TGCGCCAGCAGCTTGGGACAGGGTTCTGACATTCAGTACTTC. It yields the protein CASSLGQGSDIQYF.

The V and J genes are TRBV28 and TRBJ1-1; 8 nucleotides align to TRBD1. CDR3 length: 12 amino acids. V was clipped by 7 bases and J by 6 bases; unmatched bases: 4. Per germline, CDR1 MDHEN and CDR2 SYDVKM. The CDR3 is CASKEGQAEAFF. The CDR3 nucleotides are TGTGCCAGCAAAGAGGGACAGGCTGAAGCTTTCTTT. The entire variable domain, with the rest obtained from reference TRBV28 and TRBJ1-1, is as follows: DVKVTQSSRYLVKRTGEKVFLECVQDMDHENMFWYRQDPGLGLRLIYFSYDVKMKEKGDIPEGYSVSREKKERFSLILESASTNQTSMYLCASKEGQAEAFFGQGTRLTVV.

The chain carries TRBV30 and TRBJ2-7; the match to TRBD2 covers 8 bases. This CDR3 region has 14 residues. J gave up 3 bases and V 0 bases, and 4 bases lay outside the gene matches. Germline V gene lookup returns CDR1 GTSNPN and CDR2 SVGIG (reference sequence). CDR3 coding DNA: TGTGCCTGGAGTGTACCCGGGAGGGTCTACGAGCAGTACTTC. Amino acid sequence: CAWSVPGRVYEQYF.

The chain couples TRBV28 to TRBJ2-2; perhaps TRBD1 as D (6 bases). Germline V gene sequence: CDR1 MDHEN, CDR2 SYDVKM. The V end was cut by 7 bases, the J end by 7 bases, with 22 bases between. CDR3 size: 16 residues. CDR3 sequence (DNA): TGTGCCAGCAACCCCCCCGGCCAGGGGATTAGCGGGGAGCTGTTTTTT. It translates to CASNPPGQGISGELFF. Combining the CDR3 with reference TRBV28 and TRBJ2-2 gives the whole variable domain DVKVTQSSRYLVKRTGEKVFLECVQDMDHENMFWYRQDPGLGLRLIYFSYDVKMKEKGDIPEGYSVSREKKERFSLILESASTNQTSMYLCASNPPGQGISGELFFGEGSRLTVL.

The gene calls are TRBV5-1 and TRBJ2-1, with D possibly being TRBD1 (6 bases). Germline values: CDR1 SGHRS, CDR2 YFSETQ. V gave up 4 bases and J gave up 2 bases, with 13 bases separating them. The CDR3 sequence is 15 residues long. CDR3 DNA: TGCGCCAGCAGCGGGGGACAAGGGACCTACAATGAGCAGTTCTTC. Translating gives CASSGGQGTYNEQFF.

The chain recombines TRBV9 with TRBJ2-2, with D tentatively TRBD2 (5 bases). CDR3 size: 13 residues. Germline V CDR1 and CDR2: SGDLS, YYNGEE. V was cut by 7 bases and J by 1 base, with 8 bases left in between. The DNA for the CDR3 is TGTGCCAGCTTACGGGAGAACACCGGGGAGCTGTTTTTT. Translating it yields CASLRENTGELFF.

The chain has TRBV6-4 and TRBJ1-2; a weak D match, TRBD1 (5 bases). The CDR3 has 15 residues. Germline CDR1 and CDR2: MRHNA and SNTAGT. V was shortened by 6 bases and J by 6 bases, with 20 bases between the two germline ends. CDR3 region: CASRGETVQEDGYTF. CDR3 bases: TGTGCCAGCAGGGGAGAGACAGTCCAGGAGGATGGCTACACCTTC.

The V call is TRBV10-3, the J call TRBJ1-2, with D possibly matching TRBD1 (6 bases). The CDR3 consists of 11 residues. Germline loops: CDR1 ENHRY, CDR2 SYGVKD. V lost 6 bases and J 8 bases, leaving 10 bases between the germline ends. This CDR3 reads CAIRQGQGYTF. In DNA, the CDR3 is TGTGCCATCAGACAGGGTCAGGGCTACACCTTC.

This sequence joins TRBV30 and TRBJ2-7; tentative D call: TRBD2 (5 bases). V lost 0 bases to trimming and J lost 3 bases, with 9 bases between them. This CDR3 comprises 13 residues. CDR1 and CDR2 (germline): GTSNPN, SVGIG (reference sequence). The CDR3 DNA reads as TGTGCCTGGAGTGTAACCGGGGACTACGAGCAGTACTTC. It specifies CAWSVTGDYEQYF. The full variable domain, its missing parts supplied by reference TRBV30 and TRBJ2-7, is SQTIHQWPATLVQPVGSPLSLECTVEGTSNPNLYWYRQAAGRGLQLLFYSVGIGQISSEVPQNLSASRPQDRQFILSSKKLLLSDSGFYLCAWSVTGDYEQYFGPGTRLTVT.

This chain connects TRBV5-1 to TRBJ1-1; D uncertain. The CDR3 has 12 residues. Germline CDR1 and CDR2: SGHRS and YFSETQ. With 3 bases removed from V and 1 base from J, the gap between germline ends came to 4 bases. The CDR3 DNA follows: TGCGCCAGCAGCTGGGGGAACACTGAAGCTTTCTTT. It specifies CASSWGNTEAFF.